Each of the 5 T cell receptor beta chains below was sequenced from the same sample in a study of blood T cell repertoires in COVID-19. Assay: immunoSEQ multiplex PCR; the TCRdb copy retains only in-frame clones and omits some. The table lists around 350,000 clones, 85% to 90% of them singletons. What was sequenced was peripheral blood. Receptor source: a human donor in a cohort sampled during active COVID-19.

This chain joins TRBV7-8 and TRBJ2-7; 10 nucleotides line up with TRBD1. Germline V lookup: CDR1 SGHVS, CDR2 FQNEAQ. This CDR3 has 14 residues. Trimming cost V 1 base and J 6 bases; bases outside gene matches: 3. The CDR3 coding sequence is TGTGCCAGCAGCTTAGAGGGACAGGGGCTCGAGCAGTACTTC. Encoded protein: CASSLEGQGLEQYF.

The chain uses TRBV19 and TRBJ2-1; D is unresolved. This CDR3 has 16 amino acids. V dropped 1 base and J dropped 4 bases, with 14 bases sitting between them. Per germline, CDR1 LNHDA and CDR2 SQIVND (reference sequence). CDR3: CASSIGVRRNYNEQFF. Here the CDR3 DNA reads TGTGCCAGTAGTATAGGGGTGAGGAGAAATTACAATGAGCAGTTCTTC.

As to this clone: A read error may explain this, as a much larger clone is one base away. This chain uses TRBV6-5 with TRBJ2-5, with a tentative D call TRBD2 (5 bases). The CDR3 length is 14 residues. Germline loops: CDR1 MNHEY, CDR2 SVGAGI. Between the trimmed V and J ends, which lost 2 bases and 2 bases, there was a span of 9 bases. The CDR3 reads CASSYEGSQETQYF. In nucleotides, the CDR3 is TGTGCCAGCAGTTACGAGGGATCTCAAGAGACCCAGTACTTC.

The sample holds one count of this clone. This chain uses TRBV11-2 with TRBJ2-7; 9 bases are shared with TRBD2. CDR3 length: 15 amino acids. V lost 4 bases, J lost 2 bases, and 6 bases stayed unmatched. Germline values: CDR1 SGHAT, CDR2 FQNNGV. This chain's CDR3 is CASSSLAGDTYEQYF. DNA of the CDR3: TGTGCCAGCAGCTCGTTAGCGGGAGATACCTACGAGCAGTACTTC.

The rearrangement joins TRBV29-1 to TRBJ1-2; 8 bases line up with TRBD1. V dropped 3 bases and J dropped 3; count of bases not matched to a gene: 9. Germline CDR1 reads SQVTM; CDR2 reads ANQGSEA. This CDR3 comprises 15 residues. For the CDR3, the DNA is TGCAGCGTTGATAGCCCCCCGACAGGGGACTATGGCTACACCTTC. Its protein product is CSVDSPPTGDYGYTF.